This TCR beta chain emerged from a study of blood T cell repertoires in COVID-19. Study-wide background: The study drew acute and convalescent COVID-19 samples from the United States, Italy and Spain. T cells, B-cell-depleted T cells, or PBMCs supplied cDNA or gDNA.

The length of the CDR3 is 16 residues. CDR1 SEHNR and CDR2 FQNEAQ come from the germline V gene (reference sequence). J lost 1 base, V lost 0 bases, and 3 bases had no gene match. Original methodology: Estimated nucleated cell counts came from reference gene primer amplification. TCRdb's copy holds only in-frame clones and misses some; the assay was immunoSEQ multiplex PCR. The V and J calls and clone size are taken from that table; D and trimming were inferred from the DNA. The sample lists 300,000 to 450,000 clones; around 84% were seen once. This TCR was recovered from a woman under 30 with acute or convalescent COVID-19. Sequencing was done on a sample of peripheral blood. The chain recombines TRBV7-9 with TRBJ1-1, with TRBD1 identical over 9 bases. CDR3 sequence reads: CASSLAGTGTNTEAFF. The CDR3 bases are TGTGCCAGCAGCTTAGCCGGGACAGGGACGAACACTGAAGCTTTCTTT.